The clone carrying this T cell receptor (beta chain) showed up just once. Antigen: not known. The CDR3 sequence is 16 residues long. The trim removed 4 bases at V and 0 bases at J, leaving 3 bases unmatched. Germline V lookup: CDR1 SGHNT, CDR2 YYREEE (reference sequence). The sample comes from a study of cytomegalovirus exposure and HLA in healthy donors. Study observations and caveats: The study put some 150 TCR beta chains on its list as cytomegalovirus-associated. In vitro work confirmed that a few CMV-associated chains recognize CMV antigens. Accounts indicate the classifier identified cytomegalovirus status with strong specificity and sensitivity.

Sequenced by immunoSEQ multiplex PCR; TCRdb stores in-frame clones only, minus some. The data show 250,000 to 350,000 clones, with 88% seen just once and about 0.9% held by the top ten. The donors were members of the validation cohort, which comprised 120 subjects and was separate from the first cohort of several hundred subjects. The chain recombines TRBV5-4 with TRBJ2-2, with 10 bases aligning to TRBD1. The sequenced sample was PBMCs. The clonotype was recovered from a woman younger than 30 in good health and CMV-seronegative. The CDR3 loop reads CASSPDRGSNTGELFF. CDR3 DNA sequence: TGTGCCAGCAGCCCGGACAGGGGGTCGAACACCGGGGAGCTGTTTTTT.